These T cell receptor beta chains were read from a single sample in a study of blood T cell repertoires in COVID-19. The assay was immunoSEQ multiplex PCR, and TCRdb's table has in-frame clones only and misses some. The sample yields 75,000 to 90,000 clones, 80% seen once. Specimen: peripheral blood. The origin of the receptors is a woman aged 65 to 85 with acute or convalescent COVID-19. Both conserved end residues are part of each CDR3. The D gene is left open where the match is weak. The size entry is marked missing in some rows and otherwise reads once, few, many or a size class.

V	length	D	size	J	CDR3	DNA
TRBV20-1	11	-	-	TRBJ2-3	CSATLRDTQYF	TGCAGTGCTACCTTGAGGGATACGCAGTATTTT
TRBV19	15	TRBD2	once	TRBJ2-5	CASRAGGGVGETQYF	TGTGCCAGTAGAGCTGGGGGAGGGGTTGGGGAGACCCAGTACTTC
TRBV6-2/TRBV6-3	14	-	-	TRBJ1-5	CASSSLVRNQPQHF	TGTGCCAGCAGTTCGCTGGTACGGAATCAGCCCCAGCATTTT
TRBV3-1/TRBV3-2	17	TRBD1	-	TRBJ2-5	CASSQDPPRGPQETQYF	TGTGCCAGCAGCCAAGATCCCCCCAGGGGGCCACAAGAGACCCAGTACTTC
TRBV7-2	15	-	once	TRBJ1-1	CASTLWGGQNTEAFF	TGTGCCAGCACCCTATGGGGGGGCCAAAACACTGAAGCTTTCTTT
TRBV6-2/TRBV6-3	16	-	-	TRBJ2-1	CASSPGGRGVYNEQFF	TGTGCCAGCAGCCCAGGGGGGCGGGGGGTTTACAATGAGCAGTTCTTC
TRBV6-5	15	-	-	TRBJ1-5	CASSYGGANNQPQHF	TGTGCCAGCAGTTACGGGGGGGCGAACAATCAGCCCCAGCATTTT
TRBV9	15	-	-	TRBJ1-1	CASSVEGGMDTEAFF	TGTGCCAGCAGCGTAGAAGGGGGTATGGACACTGAAGCTTTCTTT
TRBV2	13	TRBD1	-	TRBJ1-5	CASKLGQNQPQHF	TGTGCCAGCAAGTTGGGACAGAATCAGCCCCAGCATTTT
TRBV4-1	14	-	-	TRBJ2-7	CASSQVAQEYEQYF	TGCGCCAGCAGCCAAGTTGCCCAGGAATACGAGCAGTACTTC
TRBV5-1	15	TRBD1	few	TRBJ1-4	CASSFTTGANEKLFF	TGCGCCAGCAGCTTCACTACAGGGGCGAATGAAAAACTGTTTTTT
TRBV18	13	-	-	TRBJ1-2	CASSPPVGGGYTF	TGTGCCAGCTCACCACCGGTAGGCGGCGGCTACACCTTC